This paragraph covers one TCR beta chain sequence. The sample belongs to a study of blood T cell repertoires in COVID-19. Trimming cost V 4 bases and J 3 bases, with 13 bases left between them. The germline V gene has CDR1 SGHNT and CDR2 YYREEE (reference sequence). The CDR3 covers 15 residues. TCRdb keeps only in-frame clones here, not all; method: immunoSEQ multiplex PCR. The table has roughly 200,000 clones, around 83% seen once; the top ten hold roughly 8.6%. The TCR comes from a man aged 35-49 years with active or convalescent COVID-19. The rearrangement links TRBV5-4 to TRBJ1-4, with TRBD1 as a possible D gene (5 bases). The material sequenced was peripheral blood. CDR3 coding DNA: TGTGCCAGCAGCAGTCAGGGCCCGTCTAATGAAAAACTGTTTTTT. Amino acid sequence: CASSSQGPSNEKLFF. The whole variable domain, remainder taken from reference TRBV5-4 and TRBJ1-4, is ETGVTQSPTHLIKTRGQQVTLRCSSQSGHNTVSWYQQALGQGPQFIFQYYREEENGRGNFPPRFSGLQFPNYSSELNVNALELDDSALYLCASSSQGPSNEKLFFGSGTQLSVL.